The rows below give T cell receptor beta chains drawn from one sample of a study of blood T cell repertoires in COVID-19. Assay: immunoSEQ multiplex PCR; the TCRdb copy retains only in-frame clones and omits some. This sample carries just under 250,000 clones, approximately 83% of them seen once, and the ten largest clones take more than 2.5%. Sequenced: peripheral blood. These TCRs come from a woman under 40 who had recovered from COVID-19. Each CDR3 is given with its conserved first and last residue. Fields, in order: J gene, D gene, V gene, CDR3 protein. D genes are given only for firm matches.

>TRBJ1-5|.|TRBV4-2
CASSQEGGGGQPQHF
>TRBJ2-5|.|TRBV5-4
CASSLALTEGTQYF
>TRBJ2-3|TRBD1|TRBV4-1
CASSQVRRGQSTDTQYF
>TRBJ1-3|.|TRBV11-1
CASSDSRSGNTIYF
>TRBJ2-7|.|TRBV4-1
CASSHQDFLGGYEQYF
>TRBJ2-2|TRBD2|TRBV10-3
CAITGLATGELFF
>TRBJ2-1|.|TRBV10-1
CASRPRPGSSYNEQFF
>TRBJ2-5|TRBD2|TRBV15
CATTAGLAGGRHQETQYF
>TRBJ1-5|.|TRBV20-1
CSASYRGANQPQHF
>TRBJ1-2|.|TRBV4-3
CASSHSVESGNYGYTF
>TRBJ2-7|TRBD1|TRBV5-1
CASSRGTGEGYEQYF
>TRBJ2-7|.|TRBV2
CASIAGGLFTYEQYF
>TRBJ2-7|.|TRBV10-3
CAISAGQGGYEQYF
>TRBJ2-2|.|TRBV11-2
CASSFWDSGTVNTGELFF
>TRBJ2-5|TRBD2|TRBV7-2
CASSLVGGIRETQYF